This T cell receptor beta chain derives from a study of Graves' ophthalmopathy and Graves' hyperthyroidism. The CDR3 totals 12 residues. Germline CDR1 and CDR2: SEHNR and FQNEAQ (reference sequence). V lost 4 bases, J lost 7 bases, and 11 bases lay in between. Points on this clonotype: The antigen is unknown.

Symptoms, serum thyroxine and TRAb, thyroid ultrasound, and orbital computed tomography formed the diagnostic basis. RNA transcripts served as template for amplifying TCR beta CDR3 sequences. An initial RT-PCR round employing HTBI primers preceded a second-round multiplex PCR. One entry per CDR3 protein results from TCRdb running MiXCR on the multiplex PCR reads. The data hold over a million distinct CDR3 sequences, with less than 45% observed a single time. Study-level results: Discrimination between ophthalmopathy and stable hyperthyroidism by a 13-signature model showed 85% to 90% sensitivity and 70% to 82% specificity. Blood samples also showed most expanded thyroid clonotypes exceeding 0.001 frequency.

The chain recombines TRBV7-9 with TRBJ2-7; a weak D match, TRBD2 (5 bases). Sequenced: peripheral blood or thyroid tissue (not recorded which). This receptor was identified in an adult man with Graves' hyperthyroidism. In DNA, the CDR3 is TGTGCCAGCAGCTCCGGGGAGAAGGAGCAGTACTTC. This gives the protein CASSSGEKEQYF. The entire variable domain, with the rest obtained from reference TRBV7-9 and TRBJ2-7, is as follows: DTGVSQNPRHKITKRGQNVTFRCDPISEHNRLYWYRQTLGQGPEFLTYFQNEAQLEKSRLLSDRFSAERPKGSFSTLEIQRTEQGDSAMYLCASSSGEKEQYFGPGTRLTVT.